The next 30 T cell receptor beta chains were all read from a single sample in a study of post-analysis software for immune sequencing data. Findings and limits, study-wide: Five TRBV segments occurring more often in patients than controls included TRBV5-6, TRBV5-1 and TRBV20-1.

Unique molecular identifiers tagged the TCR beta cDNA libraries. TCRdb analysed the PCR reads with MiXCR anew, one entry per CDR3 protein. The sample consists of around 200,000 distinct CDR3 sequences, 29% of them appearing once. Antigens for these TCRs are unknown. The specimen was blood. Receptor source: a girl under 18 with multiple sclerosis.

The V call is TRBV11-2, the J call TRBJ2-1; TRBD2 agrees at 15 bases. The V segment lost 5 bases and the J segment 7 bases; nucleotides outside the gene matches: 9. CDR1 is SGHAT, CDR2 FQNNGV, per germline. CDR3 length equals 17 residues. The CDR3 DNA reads TGTGCCAGCAGCCTGATCCGGACTAGCGGGAGGGGGAATGAGCAGTTCTTC. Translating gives CASSLIRTSGRGNEQFF.

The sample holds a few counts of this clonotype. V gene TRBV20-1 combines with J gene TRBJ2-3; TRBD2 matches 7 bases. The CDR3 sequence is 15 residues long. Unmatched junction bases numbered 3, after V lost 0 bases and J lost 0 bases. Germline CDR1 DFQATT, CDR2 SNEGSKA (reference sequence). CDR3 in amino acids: CSARDVLASTDTQYF. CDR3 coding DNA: TGCAGTGCTAGAGATGTACTAGCGAGCACAGATACGCAGTATTTT.

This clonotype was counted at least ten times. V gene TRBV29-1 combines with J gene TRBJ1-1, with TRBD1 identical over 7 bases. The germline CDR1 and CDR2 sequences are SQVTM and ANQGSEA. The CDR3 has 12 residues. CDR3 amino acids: CTHSQGGTEAFF. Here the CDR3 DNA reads TGCACCCATAGCCAGGGGGGCACTGAAGCTTTCTTT. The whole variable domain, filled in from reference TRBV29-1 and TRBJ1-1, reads SAVISQKPSRDICQRGTSLTIQCQVDSQVTMMFWYRQQPGQSLTLIATANQGSEATYESGFVIDKFPISRPNLTFSTLTVSNMSPEDSSIYLCTHSQGGTEAFFGQGTRLTVV.

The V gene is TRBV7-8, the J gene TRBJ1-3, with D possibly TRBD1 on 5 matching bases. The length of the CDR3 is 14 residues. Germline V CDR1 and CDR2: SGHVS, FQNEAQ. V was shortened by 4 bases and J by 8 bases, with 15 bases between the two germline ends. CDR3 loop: CASSSGQGVDTIYF. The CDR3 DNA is TGTGCCAGCAGCTCAGGGCAGGGCGTGGACACCATATATTTT.

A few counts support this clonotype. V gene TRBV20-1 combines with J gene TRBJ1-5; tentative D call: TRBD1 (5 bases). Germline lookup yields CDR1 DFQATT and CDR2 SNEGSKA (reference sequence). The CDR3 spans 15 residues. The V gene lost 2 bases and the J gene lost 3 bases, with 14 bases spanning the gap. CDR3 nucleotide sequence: TGCAGTGCTAGACCGCGGGGGGGGACCAATCAGCCCCAGCATTTT. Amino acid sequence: CSARPRGGTNQPQHF.

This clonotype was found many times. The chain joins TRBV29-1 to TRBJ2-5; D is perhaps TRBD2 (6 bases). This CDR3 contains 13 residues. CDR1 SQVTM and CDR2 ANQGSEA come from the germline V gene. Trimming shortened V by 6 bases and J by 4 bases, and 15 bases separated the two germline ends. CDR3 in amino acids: CSVPPQGGETQYF. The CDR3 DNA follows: TGCAGCGTCCCCCCCCAGGGAGGAGAGACCCAGTACTTC.

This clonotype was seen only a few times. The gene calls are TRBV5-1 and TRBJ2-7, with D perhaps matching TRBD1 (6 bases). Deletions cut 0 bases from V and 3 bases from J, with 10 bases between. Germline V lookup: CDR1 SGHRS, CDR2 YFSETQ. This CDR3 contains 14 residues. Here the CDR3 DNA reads TGCGCCAGCAGCTTGGCCGAGGACAGCTACGAGCAGTACTTC. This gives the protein CASSLAEDSYEQYF.

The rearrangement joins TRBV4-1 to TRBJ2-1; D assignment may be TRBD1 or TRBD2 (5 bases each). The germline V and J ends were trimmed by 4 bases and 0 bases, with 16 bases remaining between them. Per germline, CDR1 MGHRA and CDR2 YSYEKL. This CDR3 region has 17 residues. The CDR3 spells CASSRQRGGDSYNEQFF. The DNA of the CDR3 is TGCGCCAGCAGCCGCCAACGGGGCGGTGACTCCTACAATGAGCAGTTCTTC.

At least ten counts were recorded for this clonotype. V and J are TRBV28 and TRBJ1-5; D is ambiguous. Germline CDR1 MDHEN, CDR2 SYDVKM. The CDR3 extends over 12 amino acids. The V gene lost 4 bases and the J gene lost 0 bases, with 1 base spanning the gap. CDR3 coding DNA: TGTGCCAGCAGTTATAGCAATCAGCCCCAGCATTTT. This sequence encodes CASSYSNQPQHF.

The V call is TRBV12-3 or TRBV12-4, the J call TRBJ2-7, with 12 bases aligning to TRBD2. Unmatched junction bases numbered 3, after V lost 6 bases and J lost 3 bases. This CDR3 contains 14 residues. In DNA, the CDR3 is TGTGCCAGCAGCGGACTAGCGGGGTTCTACGAGCAGTACTTC. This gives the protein CASSGLAGFYEQYF.

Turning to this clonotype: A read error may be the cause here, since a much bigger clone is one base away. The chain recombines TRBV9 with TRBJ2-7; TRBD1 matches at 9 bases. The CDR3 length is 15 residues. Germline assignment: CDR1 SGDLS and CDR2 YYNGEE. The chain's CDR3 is CASSADRGFSYERYF. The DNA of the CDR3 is TGTGCCAGCAGCGCTGACAGGGGGTTCTCCTACGAGCGGTACTTC.

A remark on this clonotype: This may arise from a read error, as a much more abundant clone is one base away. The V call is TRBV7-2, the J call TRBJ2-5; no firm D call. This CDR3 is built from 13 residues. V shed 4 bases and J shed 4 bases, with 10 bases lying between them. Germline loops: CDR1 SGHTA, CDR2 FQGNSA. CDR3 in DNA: TGTGCCAGCAGCTGCCCCCGATCAGAGACCCAGTACTTC. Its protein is CASSCPRSETQYF.

For the CDR3, the DNA is TGTGCCAGCAGCTTCGGGACCAACTACGAGCAGTACTTC. This gives the protein CASSFGTNYEQYF. V and J are TRBV11-2 and TRBJ2-7; D is tentatively TRBD1 or TRBD2 (5 bases each). V shed 3 bases and J shed 3 bases, with 9 bases lying between them. Germline loops: CDR1 SGHAT, CDR2 FQNNGV. The CDR3 extends over 13 amino acids.

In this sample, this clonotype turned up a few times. The CDR3 loop reads CSAPDSRNYGYTF. The CDR3 bases are TGCAGTGCTCCTGACAGTCGCAACTATGGCTACACCTTC. This chain uses TRBV20-1 with TRBJ1-2; a possible D gene is TRBD1 (5 bases). V lost 5 bases to trimming and J lost 2 bases, with 12 bases between them. The CDR3 contains 13 residues. The V gene's germline CDR1 is DFQATT and CDR2 SNEGSKA (reference sequence).

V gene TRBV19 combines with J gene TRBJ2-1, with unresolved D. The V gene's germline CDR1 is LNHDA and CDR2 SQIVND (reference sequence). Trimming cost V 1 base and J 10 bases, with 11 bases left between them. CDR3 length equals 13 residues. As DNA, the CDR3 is TGTGCCAGTAGTATAGGGACCCCTAAGGAGCAGTTCTTC. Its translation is CASSIGTPKEQFF.

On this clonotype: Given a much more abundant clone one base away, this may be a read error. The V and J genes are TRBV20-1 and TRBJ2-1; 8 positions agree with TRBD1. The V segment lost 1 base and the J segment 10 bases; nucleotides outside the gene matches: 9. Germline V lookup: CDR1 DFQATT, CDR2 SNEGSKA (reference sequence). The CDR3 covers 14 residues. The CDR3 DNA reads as TGCAGTGCTAGAGTCGACAGGGGCAGGAACGAGCAGTTCTTC. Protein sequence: CSARVDRGRNEQFF.

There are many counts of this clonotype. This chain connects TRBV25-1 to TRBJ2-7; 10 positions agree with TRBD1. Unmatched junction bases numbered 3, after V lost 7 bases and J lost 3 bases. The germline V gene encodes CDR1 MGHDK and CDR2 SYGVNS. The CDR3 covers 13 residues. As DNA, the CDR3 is TGTGCCAGCAAGGGACAGGGGTTCTACGAGCAGTACTTC. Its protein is CASKGQGFYEQYF.

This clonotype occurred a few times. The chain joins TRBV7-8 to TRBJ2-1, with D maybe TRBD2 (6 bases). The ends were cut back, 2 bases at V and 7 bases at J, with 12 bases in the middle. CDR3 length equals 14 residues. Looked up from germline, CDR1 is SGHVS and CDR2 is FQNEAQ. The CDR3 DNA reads TGTGCCAGCAGCTTATCGGGGGATAAGAATGAGCAGTTCTTC. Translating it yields CASSLSGDKNEQFF.

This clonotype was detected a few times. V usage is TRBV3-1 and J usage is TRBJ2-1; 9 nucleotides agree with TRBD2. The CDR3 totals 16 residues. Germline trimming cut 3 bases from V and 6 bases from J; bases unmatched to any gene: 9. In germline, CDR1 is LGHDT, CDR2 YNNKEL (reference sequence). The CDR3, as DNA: TGTGCCAGCAGCCAGATTAGCGGGAGTTTTCGCAATGAGCAGTTCTTC. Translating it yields CASSQISGSFRNEQFF.

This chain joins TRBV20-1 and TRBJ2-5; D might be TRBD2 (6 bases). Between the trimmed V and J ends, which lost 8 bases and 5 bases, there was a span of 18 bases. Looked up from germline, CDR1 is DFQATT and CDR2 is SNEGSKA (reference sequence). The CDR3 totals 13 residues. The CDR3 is CSSRGLGRETQYF. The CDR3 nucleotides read TGCAGTTCGCGGGGATTGGGTAGGGAGACCCAGTACTTC.

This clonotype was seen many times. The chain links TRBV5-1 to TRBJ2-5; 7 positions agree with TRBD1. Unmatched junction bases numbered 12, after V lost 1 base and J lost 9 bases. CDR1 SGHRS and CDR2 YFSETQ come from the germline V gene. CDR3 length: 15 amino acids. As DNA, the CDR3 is TGCGCCAGCAGCTTGCCCCCGGGACAGAAGAAGGCCCAGTACTTC. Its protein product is CASSLPPGQKKAQYF. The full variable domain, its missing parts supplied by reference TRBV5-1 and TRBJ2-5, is KAGVTQTPRYLIKTRGQQVTLSCSPISGHRSVSWYQQTPGQGLQFLFEYFSETQRNKGNFPGRFSGRQFSNSRSEMNVSTLELGDSALYLCASSLPPGQKKAQYFGPGTRLLVL.

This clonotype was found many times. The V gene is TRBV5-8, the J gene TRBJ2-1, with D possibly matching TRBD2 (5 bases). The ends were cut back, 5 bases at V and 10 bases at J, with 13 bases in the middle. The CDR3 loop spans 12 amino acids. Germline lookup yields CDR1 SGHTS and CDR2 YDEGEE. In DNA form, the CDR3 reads TGTGCCAGCAGAACCTCCTCGGGGGAGCAGTTCTTC. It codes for CASRTSSGEQFF.

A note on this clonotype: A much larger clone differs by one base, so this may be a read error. This CDR3 reads CRAAAHTYEQYF. The CDR3 DNA follows: TGCAGGGCTGCTGCCCATACCTACGAGCAGTACTTC. The rearrangement links TRBV20-1 to TRBJ2-7; D is uncertain. Looked up from germline, CDR1 is DFQATT and CDR2 is SNEGSKA (reference sequence). The CDR3 is 12 amino acids.

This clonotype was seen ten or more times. CDR3 region: CASSLVGAPSETQYF. Here the CDR3 DNA reads TGTGCCAGCAGCTTAGTGGGGGCCCCCTCAGAGACCCAGTACTTC. The chain couples TRBV7-9 to TRBJ2-5, with a tentative D call TRBD1 (6 bases). Germline CDR1 and CDR2: SEHNR and FQNEAQ (reference sequence). The CDR3 consists of 15 residues. V gave up 1 base and J gave up 4 bases, with 13 bases separating them.

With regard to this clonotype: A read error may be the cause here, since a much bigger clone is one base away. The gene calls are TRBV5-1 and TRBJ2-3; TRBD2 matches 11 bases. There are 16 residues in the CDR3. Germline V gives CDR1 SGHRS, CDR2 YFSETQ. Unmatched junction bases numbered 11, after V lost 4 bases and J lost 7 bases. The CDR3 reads CASSPLGLAGGHTQYF. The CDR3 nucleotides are TGCGCCAGCAGCCCATTGGGCCTAGCGGGAGGACATACGCAGTATTTT.

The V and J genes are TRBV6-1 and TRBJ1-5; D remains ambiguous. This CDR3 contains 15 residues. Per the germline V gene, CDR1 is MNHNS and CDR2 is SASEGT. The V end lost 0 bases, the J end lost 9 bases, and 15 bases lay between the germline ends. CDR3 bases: TGTGCCAGCAGTGAAGCTCAGGCCCGCCGGGGGCCCCAGCATTTT. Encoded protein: CASSEAQARRGPQHF.

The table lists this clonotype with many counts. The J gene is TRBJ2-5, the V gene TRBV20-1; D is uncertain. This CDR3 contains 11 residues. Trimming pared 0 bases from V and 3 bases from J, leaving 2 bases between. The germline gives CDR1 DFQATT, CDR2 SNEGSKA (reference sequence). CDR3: CSARDKETQYF. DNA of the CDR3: TGCAGTGCTAGAGATAAAGAGACCCAGTACTTC.

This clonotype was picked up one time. This chain's CDR3 is CAGGGPAENNEQFF. The DNA of the CDR3 is TGTGCCGGTGGCGGGCCAGCGGAGAACAATGAGCAGTTCTTC. V and J are TRBV12-3 or TRBV12-4 and TRBJ2-1, with D perhaps TRBD2 (5 bases). The CDR3 spans 14 residues. Trimming removed 11 bases from V and 5 bases from J, with 19 bases in between.

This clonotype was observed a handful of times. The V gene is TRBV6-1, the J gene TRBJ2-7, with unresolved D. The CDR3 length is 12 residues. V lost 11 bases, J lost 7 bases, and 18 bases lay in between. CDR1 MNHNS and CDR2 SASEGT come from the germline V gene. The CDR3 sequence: CAVQNSLGEQYF. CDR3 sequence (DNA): TGTGCCGTACAAAATTCTCTAGGGGAGCAGTACTTC.

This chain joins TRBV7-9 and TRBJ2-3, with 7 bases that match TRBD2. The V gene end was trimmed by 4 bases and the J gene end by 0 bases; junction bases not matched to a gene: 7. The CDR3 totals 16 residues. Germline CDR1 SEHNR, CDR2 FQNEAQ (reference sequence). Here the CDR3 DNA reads TGTGCCAGCAGCTCAAGTCTAGCGGATAGCACAGATACGCAGTATTTT. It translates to CASSSSLADSTDTQYF.